This entry concerns a single T cell receptor (beta chain). Its antigen is not known. Peripheral blood, about 9.4 milliliters per donor, was collected. This sample was taken from a study of blood T cells in healthy people across ages. Study-wide background: There was about one barcoded beta molecule captured by template switching per two T cells. Study-wide points: There were more naive CD4+ cells and higher diversity in long-lived donors than in aged donors.

Germline values: CDR1 SGHTA, CDR2 FQGNSA. V lost 5 bases and J lost 4; bases outside the gene matches: 7. CDR3 length: 14 amino acids. The second PCR ran roughly 6 to 11 cycles with a sample-barcoded 5' primer and J-beta primers. A single record per CDR3 protein comes from TCRdb applying MiXCR to the 5' RACE reads. The repertoire includes hundreds of thousands of distinct CDR3 sequences, more than 40% of them detected once, and 15% to 25% sits in the top ten. The chain employs TRBV7-2 and TRBJ2-5; 7 bases align to TRBD1. Sequencing was performed on blood. The TCR originated in a man in his 60s in good health. Here the CDR3 DNA reads TGTGCCAGCAGCCTCCCGAACAGGGGAGAGACCCAGTACTTC. Its translation: CASSLPNRGETQYF. The complete variable domain, with remaining parts taken from reference TRBV7-2 and TRBJ2-5, reads GAGVSQSPSNKVTEKGKDVELRCDPISGHTALYWYRQSLGQGLEFLIYFQGNSAPDKSGLPSDRFSAERTGGSVSTLTIQRTQQEDSAVYLCASSLPNRGETQYFGPGTRLLVL.